The entry below describes one T cell receptor beta chain. Its target is not known. These data belong to a study of T cell responses to AZD1222 COVID-19 vaccine. The repertoire was sequenced with immunoSEQ multiplex PCR; TCRdb's copy has only in-frame clones and lacks some. The table includes about 270,000 clones, about 94% detected once. Regarding the study as a whole: Only after the peak T cell response were repertoires sampled.

Trimming removed 5 bases from V and 4 bases from J; junction bases left unmatched: 5. This CDR3 is 14 amino acids long. The germline V gene encodes CDR1 MNHEY and CDR2 SVGAGI. This chain joins TRBV6-5 and TRBJ2-1, with 7 nucleotides matching TRBD1. This sample comprised peripheral blood, obtained 28 days after the second AZD1222 dose. The sequence derives from an adult who received the AZD1222 COVID-19 vaccine. The CDR3 is CASSLGTVYNEQFF. The CDR3 coding sequence is TGTGCCAGCAGTCTCGGGACAGTGTACAATGAGCAGTTCTTC.